The TCR beta chain described here comes from a study of blood T cell repertoires in COVID-19. About the study: Spain, Italy and the United States supplied samples that represented acute and convalescent COVID-19.

The repertoire was sequenced with immunoSEQ multiplex PCR; TCRdb's copy has only in-frame clones and lacks some. The data contain under 300,000 clones, 70% to 90% of them singletons. With 8 bases removed from V and 1 base from J, the gap between germline ends came to 6 bases. The CDR3 covers 12 residues. The germline V gene encodes CDR1 LGHNA and CDR2 YNFKEQ. The receptor's source is a woman in her thirties or forties who had recovered from COVID-19. The chain is built from TRBV4-2 and TRBJ1-5; D unclear. The sample comprised peripheral blood. CDR3 in DNA: TGTGCCAGCGGGCACAGCAATCAGCCCCAGCATTTT. This codes for CASGHSNQPQHF.